The 20 T cell receptor beta chains in this list originate from one sample, sequenced in a study of T cells after yellow fever vaccination. Using its own MiXCR run on the 5' RACE reads, TCRdb lists one record per CDR3 protein. Here the sample spans 500,000 to 650,000 distinct CDR3 sequences, approximately 16% being singletons. Sequences were derived from PBMCs, sampled 4 to 5 days after the first yellow fever vaccination. Receptors were obtained from a man younger than 30 who received the YFV17D yellow fever vaccine.

This sequence joins TRBV7-9 and TRBJ1-3; D gene uncertain. Trimming pared 3 bases from V and 2 bases from J, leaving 8 bases between. This CDR3 has 14 amino acids. The germline CDR1 and CDR2 sequences are SEHNR and FQNEAQ (reference sequence). CDR3: CASSFFLPGNTIYF. CDR3 bases: TGTGCCAGCAGCTTTTTCCTCCCTGGAAACACCATATATTTT.

The rearrangement uses TRBV6-2 or TRBV6-3 and TRBJ2-3, with 10 bases lining up with TRBD1. J was trimmed by 4 bases and V by 4 bases; bases with no gene match: 11. The CDR3 extends over 17 amino acids. Germline-derived CDR1 and CDR2 are MNHEY and SVGEGT. CDR3 protein: CASSWTGGRLLADTQYF. The CDR3 region has the DNA TGTGCCAGCAGTTGGACAGGGGGTCGGCTTTTGGCAGATACGCAGTATTTT.

This clonotype was seen more than once but under ten times. J is TRBJ1-1 and V is TRBV6-5, with D unresolved. Germline CDR1 reads MNHEY; CDR2 reads SVGAGI. V was pared by 2 bases and J by 0 bases, with 10 bases between. The CDR3 covers 15 residues. In DNA form, the CDR3 reads TGTGCCAGCAGTTACGTAGCCCAAATGAACACTGAAGCTTTCTTT. Translating gives CASSYVAQMNTEAFF.

The V gene is TRBV23-1, the J gene TRBJ2-5; D gene ambiguous. TRBV23-1 falls under the ORF class, with uncertain function. The V gene lost 4 bases and the J gene lost 0 bases, with 21 bases spanning the gap. The CDR3 sequence is 18 residues long. CDR3: CASSPHYSRVLYQETQYF. DNA of the CDR3: TGCGCCAGCAGTCCGCACTATAGCCGGGTACTGTACCAAGAGACCCAGTACTTC.

Remarks on this clonotype: A junction boundary mismatches the germline segment, possibly from a read error. The chain has TRBV6-1 and TRBJ1-5; D gene uncertain. The V gene's germline CDR1 is MNHNS and CDR2 SASEGT. The CDR3 has 14 residues. The CDR3 loop reads CASEYQTANQPQQF. The CDR3 nucleotides are TGTGCCAGCGAGTATCAGACTGCCAATCAGCCCCAGCAATTT.

Written as DNA, the CDR3 is TGTGCCAGCAGTACTAGTACAGGGGGCCGAGAGACCCAGTACTTC. Its protein product is CASSTSTGGRETQYF. The gene calls are TRBV5-5 and TRBJ2-5, with 9 bases aligning to TRBD1. CDR1 SGHKS and CDR2 YYEKEE come from the germline V gene (reference sequence). There are 15 residues in the CDR3. V gave up 5 bases and J gave up 4 bases; unmatched junction bases: 9.

This clonotype was seen a few times. J is TRBJ2-1 and V is TRBV7-2; no firm D call. V was trimmed by 1 base and J by 5 bases, leaving 9 bases between them. The length of the CDR3 is 14 residues. Germline CDR1 SGHTA, CDR2 FQGNSA. CDR3 region: CASSLVRSNNEQFF. The CDR3 region has the DNA TGTGCCAGCAGCTTAGTCAGGAGTAACAATGAGCAGTTCTTC.

There are a few counts of this clonotype. The V gene is TRBV18, the J gene TRBJ2-2; possible D gene TRBD2, 7 bases. V lost 3 bases and J lost 3, with 14 bases in between. Germline V gives CDR1 KGHSH, CDR2 LQKENI. This CDR3 is 16 amino acids long. The CDR3 loop reads CASSPPPGGDTGELFF. The CDR3 nucleotides read TGTGCCAGCTCACCCCCGCCGGGGGGCGACACCGGGGAGCTGTTTTTT.

In this sample, this clonotype turned up a few times. The chain employs TRBV5-1 and TRBJ2-7; 7 bases match TRBD1. The CDR3 has 14 amino acids. From germline, CDR1 is SGHRS and CDR2 YFSETQ. V lost 2 bases, J lost 4 bases, and 6 bases stayed unmatched. The CDR3, as DNA: TGCGCCAGCAGCTTAGATACAGGGGCTTACGAGCAGTACTTC. This encodes CASSLDTGAYEQYF. The variable domain in full, with the rest retrieved from reference TRBV5-1 and TRBJ2-7, is KAGVTQTPRYLIKTRGQQVTLSCSPISGHRSVSWYQQTPGQGLQFLFEYFSETQRNKGNFPGRFSGRQFSNSRSEMNVSTLELGDSALYLCASSLDTGAYEQYFGPGTRLTVT.

This clonotype was found a few times. The V gene is TRBV24-1, the J gene TRBJ1-2; TRBD1 aligns across 7 bases. V shed 11 bases, J shed 1 base, and the junction held 6 bases outside the gene matches. Per the germline V gene, CDR1 is KGHDR and CDR2 is SFDVKD. This CDR3 region has 13 residues. The CDR3 loop reads CAIGTDDNYGYTF. CDR3 DNA sequence: TGTGCCATCGGGACAGATGATAACTATGGCTACACCTTC.

This clonotype showed up many times. The J gene is TRBJ1-1, the V gene TRBV18, with D possibly TRBD1 on 6 matching bases. This CDR3 is built from 15 residues. CDR1 KGHSH and CDR2 LQKENI come from the germline V gene. V lost 3 bases, J lost 0 bases, and 11 bases lay in between. The CDR3 DNA is TGTGCCAGCTCACCCTGGGGGGCGTTGAACACTGAAGCTTTCTTT. This codes for CASSPWGALNTEAFF.

The chain links TRBV12-3 or TRBV12-4 to TRBJ2-5; 9 bases match TRBD2. This CDR3 is 16 amino acids long. Germline trimming cut 6 bases from V and 2 bases from J; bases unmatched to any gene: 10. This CDR3 is CASRQGGGAWQETQYF. In nucleotides, the CDR3 is TGTGCCAGCAGGCAAGGCGGGGGGGCTTGGCAAGAGACCCAGTACTTC.

The V gene is TRBV9, the J gene TRBJ2-7; 8 nucleotides match TRBD2. Unmatched junction bases numbered 6, after V lost 4 bases and J lost 3 bases. CDR1 is SGDLS and CDR2 is YYNGEE in the germline V gene. This CDR3 region has 14 residues. In nucleotides, the CDR3 is TGTGCCAGCAGCCCCCGGGAGGGGCACTACGAGCAGTACTTC. Encoded protein: CASSPREGHYEQYF.

The chain uses TRBV10-3 and TRBJ2-1; no definite D call. Between the trimmed V and J ends, which lost 9 bases and 8 bases, there was a span of 20 bases. In germline, CDR1 is ENHRY, CDR2 SYGVKD. This CDR3 comprises 14 residues. The CDR3 here is CAISDPPLGDEQFF. CDR3 DNA sequence: TGTGCCATTTCGGACCCCCCCTTGGGCGATGAGCAGTTCTTC.

This clonotype was detected a few times. This rearrangement joins TRBV6-1 to TRBJ1-6; TRBD1 matches at 9 bases. The germline gives CDR1 MNHNS, CDR2 SASEGT. After removal of 3 bases from V and 12 bases from J, the junction contained 9 bases not matched to a gene. This CDR3 has 15 residues. DNA for the CDR3: TGTGCCAGCAGTGATGGACAGGGGCTGAATGGACCCCTCCACTTT. Translated, it gives CASSDGQGLNGPLHF.

V is TRBV7-2 and J is TRBJ1-5, with unresolved D. CDR1 and CDR2 (germline): SGHTA, FQGNSA. The CDR3 is 13 residues long. V was shortened by 0 bases and J by 9 bases, with 9 bases between the two germline ends. The CDR3 nucleotides read TGTGCCAGCAGCTTAGCGACCCCCTGGCCCCAGCATTTT. Its translation: CASSLATPWPQHF.

The chain carries TRBV7-3 and TRBJ2-7; D remains ambiguous. Per the germline V gene, CDR1 is SGHTA and CDR2 is FQGTGA. The CDR3 has 15 amino acids. V was cut by 0 bases and J by 2 bases, with 11 bases left in between. CDR3 region: CASSLTRTYPYEQYF. CDR3 bases: TGTGCCAGCAGCTTAACGCGCACGTACCCCTACGAGCAGTACTTC.

The rearrangement links TRBV12-3 or TRBV12-4 to TRBJ1-5, with 7 bases identical to TRBD1. V lost 1 base and J lost 1; bases outside the gene matches: 13. The CDR3 is made up of 19 amino acids. CDR3 residues: CASSLGPQGIIRSNQPQHF. As DNA, the CDR3 is TGTGCCAGCAGTTTAGGGCCACAGGGGATTATTCGGAGCAATCAGCCCCAGCATTTT.

This clonotype was recorded at least ten times. This chain joins TRBV28 and TRBJ1-4; D may be TRBD1 (6 bases). V was trimmed by 4 bases and J by 5 bases, leaving 17 bases between them. The germline CDR1 and CDR2 sequences are MDHEN and SYDVKM. The CDR3 contains 16 residues. The CDR3 protein is CASSSPGMGANEKLFF. Here the CDR3 DNA reads TGTGCCAGCAGTTCTCCGGGGATGGGGGCGAATGAAAAACTGTTTTTT.

This chain connects TRBV5-5 to TRBJ1-5; D remains ambiguous. V dropped 0 bases and J dropped 4 bases, with 14 bases sitting between them. Germline CDR1 SGHKS, CDR2 YYEKEE (reference sequence). The CDR3 spans 16 residues. CDR3 coding DNA: TGTGCCAGCAGCTTGGTGCCCTCACAGTGGAATCAGCCCCAGCATTTT. Its protein product is CASSLVPSQWNQPQHF.